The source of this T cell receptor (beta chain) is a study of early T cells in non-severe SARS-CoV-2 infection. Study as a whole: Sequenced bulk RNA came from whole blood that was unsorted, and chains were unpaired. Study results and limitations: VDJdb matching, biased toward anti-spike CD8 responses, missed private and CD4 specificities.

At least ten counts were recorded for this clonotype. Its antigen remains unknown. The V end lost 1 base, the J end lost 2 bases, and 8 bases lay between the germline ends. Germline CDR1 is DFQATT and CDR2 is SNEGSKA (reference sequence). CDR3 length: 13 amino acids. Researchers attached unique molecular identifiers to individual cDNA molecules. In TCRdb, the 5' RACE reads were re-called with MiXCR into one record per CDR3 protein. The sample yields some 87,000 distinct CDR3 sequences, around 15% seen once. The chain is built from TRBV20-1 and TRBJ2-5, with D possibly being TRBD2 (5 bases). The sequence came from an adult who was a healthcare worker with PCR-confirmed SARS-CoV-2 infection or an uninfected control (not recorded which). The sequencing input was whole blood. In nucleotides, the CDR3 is TGCAGTGCTAGAGCCAGGAGGCAAGAGACCCAGTACTTC. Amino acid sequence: CSARARRQETQYF.